This is a list of T cell receptor beta chains from one sample in a study of read filtering for tumor transcriptome and immune sequencing. In TCRdb, the reads were re-called with MiXCR into one record per CDR3 protein. The sample consists of approximately 40,000 distinct CDR3 sequences, around 13% of them appearing once. The sequencing sample was made of a population of CD138-negative cells sorted from bone marrow. The receptors derive from a donor aged 40 or over with multiple myeloma. CDR3s include the opening cysteine and the closing phenylalanine or tryptophan. D genes are given only for firm matches. The listing skips clone size in some rows; elsewhere it reads once, few, many or a size class.

d_call j_call clone_size v_call cdr3_aa cdr3_nt
TRBD2 TRBJ2-1 many TRBV7-2 CATPGTSGSRVQFF TGTGCCACCCCCGGGACTAGCGGGAGTAGGGTGCAGTTCTTC
NA TRBJ2-5 many TRBV28 CASSLEAVGETQYF TGTGCCAGCAGTTTAGAGGCAGTTGGAGAGACCCAGTACTTC
NA TRBJ1-1 many TRBV29-1 CSAQNTEAFF TGCAGCGCCCAGAACACTGAAGCTTTCTTT
TRBD2 TRBJ2-1 NA TRBV12-3/TRBV12-4 CASSDQGLGGDEQFF TGTGCCAGCAGTGACCAGGGACTAGGGGGAGATGAGCAGTTCTTC
NA TRBJ1-5 many TRBV7-2 CASSSWSGQPQHF TGTGCCAGCAGCTCATGGTCGGGCCAGCCCCAGCATTTT
TRBD2 TRBJ2-5 many TRBV5-1 CASSPLAGTRETQYF TGCGCCAGCAGTCCCCTAGCGGGGACGCGGGAGACCCAGTACTTC
TRBD2 TRBJ2-5 many TRBV20-1 CSFPRGDGTQYF TGCAGTTTCCCCCGGGGGGATGGGACCCAGTACTTC
NA TRBJ2-1 many TRBV9 CASSSVPGTGDNEQFF TGTGCCAGCAGCTCAGTTCCCGGGACTGGAGACAATGAGCAGTTCTTC
TRBD1 TRBJ2-6 NA TRBV6-2/TRBV6-3 CASRDRGSGANVLTF TGTGCCAGCAGAGACAGGGGCTCTGGGGCCAACGTCCTGACTTTC
TRBD2 TRBJ2-7 NA TRBV29-1 CSVGLAGGLGSYEQYF TGCAGCGTTGGACTAGCGGGAGGGCTAGGCTCCTACGAGCAGTACTTC
NA TRBJ2-1 many TRBV20-1 CSARDWAANEQFF TGCAGTGCTAGAGACTGGGCGGCGAATGAGCAGTTCTTC
TRBD1 TRBJ2-6 many TRBV5-1 CASTTTGGAGANVLTF TGCGCCAGCACCACGACAGGGGGCGCTGGGGCCAACGTCCTGACTTTC
NA TRBJ2-2 many TRBV28 CASSLGGRTGELFF TGTGCCAGCAGTTTAGGCGGAAGAACCGGGGAGCTGTTTTTT
NA TRBJ1-1 NA TRBV29-1 CSVRRERMNTEAFF TGCAGCGTTAGACGTGAGAGAATGAACACTGAAGCTTTCTTT
NA TRBJ1-6 many TRBV10-3 CAISESEKGPLSPLHF TGTGCCATCAGTGAGTCGGAAAAGGGCCCGCTTTCACCCCTCCACTTT
TRBD1 TRBJ1-5 many TRBV10-3 CAISPKQGAGQPQHF TGTGCCATCAGCCCTAAACAGGGGGCAGGGCAGCCCCAGCATTTT